Listed below are T cell receptor beta chains from one sample, sequenced in a study of blood T cell repertoires in COVID-19. Using immunoSEQ multiplex PCR, the repertoire was profiled, and TCRdb retains in-frame clones only, with some absent. The profile shows 370,000 or so clones, over 75% of them singletons. The sequenced material came from PBMCs or T cells enriched from blood (not recorded which). The receptors here all came from a man younger than 45 who had recovered from COVID-19. The CDR3 runs from the conserved cysteine through the conserved F or W. Each record gives: J gene, D gene, clone size, V gene, CDR3 protein, CDR3 DNA. D genes are given only for firm matches. A row's size may be missing; if present it is once, few, many or a size class.

j_gene: TRBJ2-1
d_gene: TRBD1
abundance: -
v_gene: TRBV7-9
CDR3aa: CASSKTGVSIDEQFF
CDR3nt: TGTGCCAGCAGTAAGACAGGGGTGTCTATCGATGAGCAGTTCTTC

j_gene: TRBJ1-6
d_gene: -
abundance: few
v_gene: TRBV5-5
CDR3aa: CASSLGTASNSPLHF
CDR3nt: TGTGCCAGCAGCTTGGGAACAGCCAGTAATTCACCCCTCCACTTT

j_gene: TRBJ2-5
d_gene: TRBD2
abundance: -
v_gene: TRBV7-7
CDR3aa: CASSLGTSGQETQYF
CDR3nt: TGTGCTAGCAGCTTAGGGACTAGCGGCCAAGAGACCCAGTACTTC

j_gene: TRBJ1-2
d_gene: -
abundance: -
v_gene: TRBV7-9
CDR3aa: CASSRDTNYGYTF
CDR3nt: TGTGCCAGCAGCCGGGACACTAACTATGGCTACACCTTC

j_gene: TRBJ1-3
d_gene: -
abundance: -
v_gene: TRBV10-2
CDR3aa: CASSDRASGNTIYF
CDR3nt: TGCGCCAGCAGTGACAGGGCCTCTGGAAACACCATATATTTT

j_gene: TRBJ2-1
d_gene: TRBD1
abundance: -
v_gene: TRBV29-1
CDR3aa: CSVGETGFTYNEQFF
CDR3nt: TGCAGCGTGGGGGAGACAGGGTTTACCTACAATGAGCAGTTCTTC

j_gene: TRBJ2-1
d_gene: -
abundance: -
v_gene: TRBV19
CDR3aa: CASSINQGWYEQFF
CDR3nt: TGTGCCAGTAGTATAAATCAGGGATGGTATGAGCAGTTCTTC

j_gene: TRBJ1-2
d_gene: -
abundance: -
v_gene: TRBV4-2
CDR3aa: CASSPILTDNYGYTF
CDR3nt: TGTGCCAGCAGCCCTATACTGACAGACAACTATGGCTACACCTTC

j_gene: TRBJ2-7
d_gene: -
abundance: -
v_gene: TRBV6-5
CDR3aa: CASTKQGLSYEQYF
CDR3nt: TGTGCCAGCACAAAACAGGGTCTGTCCTACGAGCAGTACTTC

j_gene: TRBJ1-2
d_gene: -
abundance: -
v_gene: TRBV6-5
CDR3aa: CASRADSRFYGYTF
CDR3nt: TGTGCCAGCAGAGCGGACAGCCGATTCTATGGCTACACCTTC

j_gene: TRBJ2-6
d_gene: -
abundance: -
v_gene: TRBV6-2/TRBV6-3
CDR3aa: CASSQEALSGANVLTF
CDR3nt: TGTGCCAGCAGTCAGGAGGCCCTCTCTGGGGCCAACGTCCTGACTTTC

j_gene: TRBJ1-1
d_gene: TRBD1
abundance: -
v_gene: TRBV5-6
CDR3aa: CASSLAGTGVHF
CDR3nt: TGTGCCAGCAGCTTGGCCGGGACAGGGGTGCATTTT

j_gene: TRBJ1-5
d_gene: TRBD1
abundance: -
v_gene: TRBV2
CDR3aa: CASSAHRGMEQPQHF
CDR3nt: TGTGCCAGCAGTGCTCACAGGGGTATGGAACAGCCCCAGCATTTT

j_gene: TRBJ2-1
d_gene: -
abundance: -
v_gene: TRBV12-5
CDR3aa: CASGLQTGIGNEQFF
CDR3nt: TGTGCTAGTGGTTTACAGACGGGGATAGGGAATGAGCAGTTCTTC

j_gene: TRBJ2-5
d_gene: TRBD2
abundance: -
v_gene: TRBV10-3
CDR3aa: CAISESPSGGLSQYF
CDR3nt: TGTGCCATCAGTGAGTCCCCTAGCGGGGGCCTAAGCCAGTACTTC